Shown below are 8 T cell receptor beta chains from a single sample sequenced in a study of blood T cell repertoires in COVID-19. The assay was immunoSEQ multiplex PCR, and TCRdb's table has in-frame clones only and misses some. Here the sample spans 50,000 to 65,000 clones, roughly two thirds being singletons. Sequences were obtained from PBMCs or T cells enriched from blood (not recorded which). The source is a woman in her sixties who had been exposed to COVID-19.

This chain joins TRBV7-9 and TRBJ2-7; a possible D gene is TRBD1 (5 bases). The CDR3 has 12 residues. The germline V gene encodes CDR1 SEHNR and CDR2 FQNEAQ (reference sequence). V was trimmed by 5 bases and J by 2 bases, leaving 7 bases between them. CDR3: CASSAGTYEQYF. The CDR3 region has the DNA TGTGCCAGCAGCGCAGGGACCTACGAGCAGTACTTC.

This clone was detected only a few times. The chain uses TRBV11-2 and TRBJ1-2; no reliable D call. With 1 base removed from V and 8 bases from J, the gap between germline ends came to 11 bases. This CDR3 is built from 13 residues. Germline V gene sequence: CDR1 SGHAT, CDR2 FQNNGV. The CDR3 spells CASSLVVGGGYTF. The CDR3 DNA reads TGTGCCAGCAGCTTAGTTGTCGGAGGGGGCTACACCTTC.

The V call is TRBV2, the J call TRBJ1-2; TRBD1 matches 8 bases. The CDR3 spans 14 residues. The germline gives CDR1 SNHLY, CDR2 FYNNEI. V lost 6 bases to trimming and J lost 0 bases; unmatched junction nucleotides: 3. The CDR3, as DNA: TGTGCCAGCAGGGGGGACAGGTCTAACTATGGCTACACCTTC. This gives the protein CASRGDRSNYGYTF.

The rearrangement uses TRBV5-5 and TRBJ1-6, with 10 bases that match TRBD1. V dropped 3 bases and J dropped 9; count of bases not matched to a gene: 3. The CDR3 consists of 14 residues. Germline CDR1 and CDR2: SGHKS and YYEKEE (reference sequence). CDR3 coding DNA: TGTGCCAGCAGCTCCGGGACAGGGGCTTCACCCCTCCACTTT. Translating gives CASSSGTGASPLHF.

This chain connects TRBV6-2 or TRBV6-3 to TRBJ2-5, with unresolved D. Germline lookup yields CDR1 MNHEY and CDR2 SVGEGT. The germline V and J ends were trimmed by 7 bases and 1 base, with 13 bases remaining between them. This CDR3 has 14 residues. In DNA form, the CDR3 reads TGTGCCAGCACCCCCTCGACAAGCCAAGAGACCCAGTACTTC. Translating gives CASTPSTSQETQYF.

This sequence joins TRBV7-3 and TRBJ2-1; no reliable D call. V dropped 5 bases and J dropped 4 bases, with 6 bases sitting between them. The CDR3 is 12 amino acids. Germline V gene data show CDR1 as SGHTA and CDR2 as FQGTGA. CDR3 residues: CASSPNYNEQFF. As DNA, the CDR3 is TGTGCCAGCAGCCCAAATTACAATGAGCAGTTCTTC. The variable domain in full, with the rest retrieved from reference TRBV7-3 and TRBJ2-1, is GAGVSQTPSNKVTEKGKYVELRCDPISGHTALYWYRQSLGQGPEFLIYFQGTGAADDSGLPNDRFFAVRPEGSVSTLKIQRTERGDSAVYLCASSPNYNEQFFGPGTRLTVL.

This clone occurred a few times. The chain recombines TRBV7-7 with TRBJ2-2; 8 bases are shared with TRBD1. This CDR3 region has 15 residues. Germline CDR1 is SSHAT and CDR2 is FNYEAQ (reference sequence). V lost 6 bases, J lost 1 base, and 4 bases stayed unmatched. For the CDR3, the DNA is TGTGCCAGCAGACCGACAGGGGTGAACACCGGGGAGCTGTTTTTT. Protein product: CASRPTGVNTGELFF.

V gene TRBV6-1 combines with J gene TRBJ1-2; tentative D call: TRBD1 (5 bases). Germline loops: CDR1 MNHNS, CDR2 SASEGT. Deletions cut 1 base from V and 3 bases from J, with 9 bases between. The CDR3 is 14 residues long. The DNA of the CDR3 is TGTGCCAGCAGTGAAGGGGGCTGGGACTATGGCTACACCTTC. It specifies CASSEGGWDYGYTF.